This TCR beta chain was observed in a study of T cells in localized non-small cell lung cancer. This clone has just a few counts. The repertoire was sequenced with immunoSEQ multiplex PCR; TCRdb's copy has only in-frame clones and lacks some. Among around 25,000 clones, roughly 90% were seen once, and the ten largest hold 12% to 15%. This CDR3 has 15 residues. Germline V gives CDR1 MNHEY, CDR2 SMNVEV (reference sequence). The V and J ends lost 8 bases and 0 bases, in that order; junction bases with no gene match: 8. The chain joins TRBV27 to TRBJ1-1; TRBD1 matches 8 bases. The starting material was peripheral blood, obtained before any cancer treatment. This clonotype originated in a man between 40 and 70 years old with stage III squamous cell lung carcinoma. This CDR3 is CASSLTGGVNTEAFF. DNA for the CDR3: TGTGCCAGCTCCCTCACAGGGGGGGTGAACACTGAAGCTTTCTTT.